The clone carrying this TCR beta chain has only a few counts. V was trimmed by 7 bases and J by 2 bases, leaving 14 bases between them. CDR3 length: 14 amino acids. Germline-derived CDR1 and CDR2 are SNHLY and FYNNEI. The sample originates from a study of human T cells and chemical hapten exposure. The sample's time point: pre-sensitization, week 0. Documented treatment: therapeutic diphenylcyclopropenone sensitization with weekly scalp DPC. Sample donors consisted of patients with alopecia, aged 18 to 70 years, who were suitable for DPC. TCRdb used MiXCR to reprocess the RACE reads, holding one entry per CDR3 protein. The sample records some 98,000 distinct CDR3 sequences, about 10% being singletons.

This chain uses TRBV2 with TRBJ1-2, with D perhaps matching TRBD1 (5 bases). The specimen was whole blood, collected in connection with sensitization to the hapten diphenylcyclopropenone (DPC). The TCR was taken from an older woman with alopecia areata. Some clones in this sample may be carry-over from other donors' samples. The CDR3: CASTPGVWNYGYTF. In DNA, the CDR3 is TGTGCCAGCACCCCGGGGGTGTGGAACTATGGCTACACCTTC. The variable domain in full, completed from reference TRBV2 and TRBJ1-2, reads EPEVTQTPSHQVTQMGQEVILRCVPISNHLYFYWYRQILGQKVEFLVSFYNNEISEKSEIFDDQFSVERPDGSNFTLKIRSTKLEDSAMYFCASTPGVWNYGYTFGSGTRLTVV.